A single sample gave rise to the 20 T cell receptor beta chains below, sequenced in a study of blood T cell repertoires in COVID-19. Method: immunoSEQ multiplex PCR; TCRdb's copy keeps in-frame clones and lacks some. The sample includes some 320,000 clones, roughly 86% of them seen just once. Sequencing used PBMCs or T cells enriched from blood (not recorded which). The receptor set was obtained from a woman aged 25 to 39 who had recovered from COVID-19.

The rearrangement links TRBV6-2 or TRBV6-3 to TRBJ2-7; TRBD1 matches 9 bases. Germline CDR1 MNHEY, CDR2 SVGEGT. This CDR3 has 16 residues. Trimming took 6 bases from V and 2 from J; bases not matched to a gene: 11. The CDR3 spells CASSQPPGTGPYEQYF. As DNA, the CDR3 is TGTGCCAGCAGCCAACCGCCCGGGACAGGGCCCTACGAGCAGTACTTC.

This chain connects TRBV28 to TRBJ1-2; 10 nucleotides align to TRBD1. Germline CDR1 is MDHEN and CDR2 is SYDVKM. The V gene end was trimmed by 7 bases and the J gene end by 8 bases; junction bases not matched to a gene: 7. The CDR3 covers 13 residues. The CDR3 DNA reads TGTGCCAGCACCCGGACAGGGGGGGAAGGCTACACCTTC. As protein: CASTRTGGEGYTF.

Only a few counts were recorded for this clone. The chain combines TRBV3-1 (or the pseudogene TRBV3-2) with TRBJ2-7, with 7 bases identical to TRBD1. CDR1 and CDR2 from the germline V gene are LGHDT and YNNKEL (reference sequence). The CDR3 sequence is 16 residues long. The V and J ends lost 8 bases and 4 bases, in that order; junction bases with no gene match: 17. CDR3 sequence: CASGQEQGSYRYEQYF. In DNA, the CDR3 is TGTGCCAGCGGGCAGGAACAGGGGAGCTATAGGTACGAGCAGTACTTC.

The chain links TRBV18 to TRBJ2-4, with D possibly matching TRBD2 (6 bases). CDR1 KGHSH and CDR2 LQKENI come from the germline V gene. V lost 0 bases and J 2 bases, leaving 11 bases between the germline ends. The CDR3 is made up of 16 amino acids. The CDR3 nucleotides are TGTGCCAGCTCACCACCGTCAGGGAGGACCAAAAACATTCAGTACTTC. It yields the protein CASSPPSGRTKNIQYF.

The chain is built from TRBV30 and TRBJ2-3; TRBD2 matches at 12 bases. In germline, CDR1 is GTSNPN, CDR2 SVGIG (reference sequence). The V gene end was trimmed by 3 bases and the J gene end by 5 bases; junction bases not matched to a gene: 9. The CDR3 covers 16 residues. The DNA for the CDR3 is TGTGCCTGGAGGAGTGGACTAGCGGGGCACAAAGATACGCAGTATTTT. Its protein product is CAWRSGLAGHKDTQYF.

The chain links TRBV14 to TRBJ2-5; D uncertain. The germline gives CDR1 SGHDN, CDR2 FVKESK. This CDR3 spans 13 amino acids. The ends were cut back, 2 bases at V and 1 base at J, with 5 bases in the middle. The CDR3 DNA sequence: TGTGCCAGCAGCCAACAGGTCCAAGAGACCCAGTACTTC. Amino acid sequence: CASSQQVQETQYF.

V is TRBV5-6 and J is TRBJ2-1; 8 bases agree with TRBD2. J was trimmed by 9 bases and V by 4 bases; bases with no gene match: 6. This CDR3 contains 13 residues. Germline V CDR1 and CDR2: SGHDT, YYEEEE. In nucleotides, the CDR3 is TGTGCCAGCAGCCGCGGGGGGTTGGGTGAGCAGTTCTTC. Translating gives CASSRGGLGEQFF.

The chain joins TRBV28 to TRBJ1-2, with 7 nucleotides matching TRBD1. Germline-derived CDR1 and CDR2 are MDHEN and SYDVKM. Unmatched junction bases numbered 12, after V lost 4 bases and J lost 1 base. The CDR3 covers 17 residues. In DNA form, the CDR3 reads TGTGCCAGCAGTTCTGCCCCCAAGGGGGCCTTTAACTATGGCTACACCTTC. It yields the protein CASSSAPKGAFNYGYTF.

The chain recombines TRBV4-2 with TRBJ1-2; TRBD1 matches at 9 bases. The V gene end was trimmed by 4 bases and the J gene end by 7 bases; junction bases not matched to a gene: 7. Germline lookup yields CDR1 LGHNA and CDR2 YNFKEQ. The CDR3 has 14 amino acids. The CDR3 loop is CASSPGQGSRGYTF. The DNA of the CDR3 is TGTGCCAGCAGCCCGGGACAGGGATCCCGTGGCTACACCTTC.

Note on this clone: Other DNA sequences in the sample encode the same CDR3. The chain has TRBV19 and TRBJ1-5; 7 bases line up with TRBD1. The V gene's germline CDR1 is LNHDA and CDR2 SQIVND (reference sequence). The CDR3 runs to 13 residues. V shed 6 bases, J shed 4 bases, and the junction held 3 bases outside the gene matches. The CDR3 loop reads CASRGGQNQPQHF. DNA of the CDR3: TGTGCCAGTAGAGGGGGCCAAAATCAGCCCCAGCATTTT.

The rearrangement links TRBV13 to TRBJ2-1; 11 positions match TRBD2. Germline V gives CDR1 PRHDT, CDR2 FYEKMQ (reference sequence). The CDR3 spans 16 residues. J was trimmed by 7 bases and V by 4 bases; bases with no gene match: 9. The CDR3 here is CASSSQLAGVRNEQFF. The CDR3, as DNA: TGTGCCAGCAGCTCACAACTAGCGGGGGTCCGGAATGAGCAGTTCTTC. The whole variable domain, remainder taken from reference TRBV13 and TRBJ2-1, is AAGVIQSPRHLIKEKRETATLKCYPIPRHDTVYWYQQGPGQDPQFLISFYEKMQSDKGSIPDRFSAQQFSDYHSELNMSSLELGDSALYFCASSSQLAGVRNEQFFGPGTRLTVL.

The CDR3 region is CASSLALNGVDEQYF. The CDR3 DNA sequence: TGTGCCAGCAGCTTGGCCCTAAACGGGGTCGACGAGCAGTACTTC. This sequence joins TRBV5-6 and TRBJ2-7; TRBD2 is a possible D gene (5 bases). Trimming removed 0 bases from V and 5 bases from J, with 15 bases in between. This CDR3 comprises 15 residues. CDR1 SGHDT and CDR2 YYEEEE come from the germline V gene.

The rearrangement links TRBV13 to TRBJ1-2, with TRBD1 as a possible D gene (6 bases). V was pared by 1 base and J by 4 bases, with 7 bases between. Per the germline V gene, CDR1 is PRHDT and CDR2 is FYEKMQ (reference sequence). The CDR3 contains 13 residues. The CDR3 here is CASSLEDSYGYTF. In DNA, the CDR3 is TGTGCCAGCAGCTTAGAGGACAGCTATGGCTACACCTTC.

The J gene is TRBJ1-1, the V gene TRBV7-2; 8 bases align to TRBD1. From germline, CDR1 is SGHTA and CDR2 FQGNSA. The CDR3 extends over 16 amino acids. J lost 2 bases, V lost 5 bases, and 10 bases had no gene match. The CDR3 DNA reads as TGTGCCAGCAGCCCCTTCGGGACAGGCCTTAACACTGAAGCTTTCTTT. Protein: CASSPFGTGLNTEAFF.

The chain carries TRBV7-2 and TRBJ2-5, with 7 positions matching TRBD1. There are 14 residues in the CDR3. Looked up from germline, CDR1 is SGHTA and CDR2 is FQGNSA. J was trimmed by 2 bases and V by 6 bases; bases with no gene match: 6. CDR3 DNA: TGTGCCAGCAGGACTGGCAGGGGGCAAGAGACCCAGTACTTC. Protein: CASRTGRGQETQYF.

The rearrangement uses TRBV4-2 and TRBJ1-2; TRBD1 agrees at 8 bases. Trimming took 3 bases from V and 7 from J; bases not matched to a gene: 16. The CDR3 extends over 17 amino acids. Germline lookup yields CDR1 LGHNA and CDR2 YNFKEQ. CDR3 nucleotide sequence: TGTGCCAGCAGCCATTCGACCTCCGGGACAGGCGGACGTGGCTACACCTTC. It encodes CASSHSTSGTGGRGYTF.

This sequence joins TRBV2 and TRBJ2-2; TRBD1 aligns across 8 bases. The CDR3 is 15 residues long. The V segment lost 4 bases and the J segment 7 bases; nucleotides outside the gene matches: 8. Germline assignment: CDR1 SNHLY and CDR2 FYNNEI. The CDR3 region has the DNA TGTGCCAGCAGTGCCGGGACAGGCGGCGACGGGGAGCTGTTTTTT. Translation gives CASSAGTGGDGELFF.

Only a few counts were recorded for this clone. The chain couples TRBV7-8 to TRBJ2-7; 10 bases are a match to TRBD1. Germline trimming cut 4 bases from V and 5 bases from J; bases unmatched to any gene: 5. Germline CDR1 SGHVS, CDR2 FQNEAQ. The CDR3 has 14 residues. The CDR3: CASSWGTGEDEQYF. The DNA of the CDR3 is TGTGCCAGCAGCTGGGGGACAGGGGAGGACGAGCAGTACTTC. Full variable domain (remainder filled in from reference TRBV7-8 and TRBJ2-7): GAGVSQSPRYKVAKRGQDVALRCDPISGHVSLFWYQQALGQGPEFLTYFQNEAQLDKSGLPSDRFFAERPEGSVSTLKIQRTQQEDSAVYLCASSWGTGEDEQYFGPGTRLTVT.

The chain links TRBV30 to TRBJ1-5; 8 nucleotides match TRBD1. Germline V lookup: CDR1 GTSNPN, CDR2 SVGIG (reference sequence). The CDR3 runs to 15 residues. J gave up 6 bases and V 3 bases, and 10 bases lay outside the gene matches. This CDR3 reads CAWRPGTGPGQPQHF. The DNA of the CDR3 is TGTGCCTGGAGGCCCGGGACAGGACCGGGTCAGCCCCAGCATTTT. Filled out from reference TRBV30 and TRBJ1-5, the complete variable domain reads SQTIHQWPATLVQPVGSPLSLECTVEGTSNPNLYWYRQAAGRGLQLLFYSVGIGQISSEVPQNLSASRPQDRQFILSSKKLLLSDSGFYLCAWRPGTGPGQPQHFGDGTRLSIL.

The rearrangement links TRBV24-1 to TRBJ2-5, with 11 bases matching TRBD2. V lost 4 bases to trimming and J lost 5 bases; unmatched junction nucleotides: 8. Germline assignment: CDR1 KGHDR and CDR2 SFDVKD. The CDR3 contains 16 residues. The CDR3 loop reads CATSESLAGAVETQYF. As DNA, the CDR3 is TGTGCCACCAGTGAATCACTAGCGGGGGCAGTGGAGACCCAGTACTTC.